The clone carrying this T cell receptor beta chain was found a few times. Its target is not known. At sampling all donors were nominally healthy, likely with unrecorded immune exposures. The source of the sample is a study of cytomegalovirus exposure and HLA in healthy donors. Overall study context: Earlier, approximately 180 million T cells were analyzed, and 90 million to 140 million unique TCR beta sequences were found among them. Study-wide results and caveats: Association with HLA alleles at 0.05 false discovery rate was found for 16,951 TCR beta sequences in a later analysis. Earlier analysis yielded a pattern in which most TCR beta V segments were productive about 90% or about 30% of the time.

CDR3 size: 15 residues. Per germline, CDR1 MNHEY and CDR2 SVGAGI. Trimming removed 2 bases from V and 0 bases from J, with 7 bases in between. Researchers ran the PCR with 60 Vbeta and 13 Jbeta primers. Only in-frame clones appear in the TCRdb table, and some are missing; sequencing was by immunoSEQ multiplex PCR. This table has some 80,000 clones, about 9.4% appearing once. The source material was PBMCs. The J gene is TRBJ1-4, the V gene TRBV6-5; D gene unclear. The TCR sequence derives from a man between 60 and 70 years old in good health and CMV-seropositive. The CDR3 nucleotides are TGTGCCAGCAGTTACGGAGAGGCAACTAATGAAAAACTGTTTTTT. Its translation: CASSYGEATNEKLFF.